This T cell receptor beta chain was found in a study of T-cell reconstitution after alpha-beta-depleted transplantation in children. This clonotype was counted only a few times. Trimming removed 5 bases from V and 7 bases from J, with 26 bases in between. The germline V gene encodes CDR1 SGHTA and CDR2 FQGNSA. The CDR3 contains 17 residues. The library targeted TCRbeta and was prepared with unique molecular identifiers. TCRdb reprocessed the PCR reads via MiXCR and lists one record per CDR3 protein. This sample has hundreds of thousands of distinct CDR3 sequences; roughly 33% occur once, and the top ten carry roughly 2.5%.

This sample comprised PBMCs from the stem cell graft donor, obtained from the stem cell graft. The rearrangement uses TRBV7-2 and TRBJ2-5; D may be TRBD2 (6 bases). This clonotype originated in a human donor who donated a stem cell graft to a child with aplastic anemia. The chain's CDR3 is CASSPQSAMTRGVTQYF. CDR3 in DNA: TGTGCCAGCAGCCCACAATCCGCGATGACTAGAGGGGTGACCCAGTACTTC.